The rows below give T cell receptor beta chains drawn from one sample of a study of T cell responses to AZD1222 COVID-19 vaccine. The repertoire was sequenced with immunoSEQ multiplex PCR; TCRdb's copy has only in-frame clones and lacks some. Among about 130,000 clones, around 94% were seen once, and the ten largest hold 6% to 7%. The sample in question was peripheral blood, obtained on day 0 of AZD1222 vaccination. These receptors originate from an adult in good health. Each CDR3 is given with its conserved first and last residue. D genes are given only for firm matches. Not every row has a clone size; where given, it reads once, few, many or a size class.

cdr3_aa cdr3_nt v_call clone_size d_call j_call
CASSKYTGELFF TGTGCCTCTAGCAAGTACACCGGGGAGCTGTTTTTT TRBV7-3 once . TRBJ2-2
CASSERGAGEKLFF TGTGCCAGCAGCGAGCGGGGGGCTGGTGAAAAACTGTTTTTT TRBV11-1 . . TRBJ1-4
CASSASTGYGYTF TGTGCCAGCAGCGCCTCGACAGGGTATGGCTACACCTTC TRBV9 . TRBD1 TRBJ1-2
CASRPPNYGYTF TGTGCCTCTCGACCGCCAAACTATGGCTACACCTTC TRBV30 . . TRBJ1-2
CASSYLDSNTEAFF TGTGCCAGCAGTTACTTGGACTCGAACACTGAAGCTTTCTTT TRBV6-5 once . TRBJ1-1
CASSRLAGETGELFF TGTGCCAGCAGTCGACTAGCGGGAGAGACCGGGGAGCTGTTTTTT TRBV11-1 . TRBD2 TRBJ2-2
CAWRQPLVWRAEAFF TGTGCCTGGAGGCAGCCCTTAGTGTGGCGGGCTGAAGCTTTCTTT TRBV30 . . TRBJ1-1
CASSQDWMTSGTDTQYF TGTGCCAGCAGCCAAGACTGGATGACTAGCGGCACAGATACGCAGTATTTT TRBV14 . TRBD2 TRBJ2-3
CASNQGSLKAHDEQFF TGTGCCAGCAACCAGGGTAGCTTGAAGGCACACGATGAGCAGTTCTTC TRBV3-1/TRBV3-2 once . TRBJ2-1
CAISEKGLTYEQYF TGTGCCATCAGTGAGAAAGGCCTAACCTACGAGCAGTACTTC TRBV10-3 . . TRBJ2-7
CATSFRDLWNTEAFF TGTGCCACCAGCTTCCGGGATTTGTGGAACACTGAAGCTTTCTTT TRBV15 . . TRBJ1-1
CASRPGQGANTEAFF TGTGCCAGCAGACCCGGACAGGGGGCTAACACTGAAGCTTTCTTT TRBV6-6 once TRBD1 TRBJ1-1
CASSLAGRKNTEAFF TGCGCCAGCAGCTTGGCCGGTCGGAAGAACACTGAAGCTTTCTTT TRBV5-1 few . TRBJ1-1
CAWSDWRAKNIQYF TGTGCCTGGAGTGACTGGCGGGCCAAAAACATTCAGTACTTC TRBV30 . . TRBJ2-4
CASQGLTGELFF TGTGCCAGCCAGGGACTCACCGGGGAGCTGTTTTTT TRBV9 . . TRBJ2-2
CASSIGAGSSYEQYF TGTGCCAGTAGTATAGGGGCGGGAAGTTCCTACGAGCAGTACTTC TRBV19 few . TRBJ2-7
CASSPLLAGAYEQYF TGTGCCAGCAGCCCCCTGCTAGCGGGAGCCTACGAGCAGTACTTC TRBV11-2 . TRBD2 TRBJ2-7
CASRQGGNTEAFF TGTGCCAGCCGGCAGGGGGGGAACACTGAAGCTTTCTTT TRBV3-1/TRBV3-2 . TRBD1 TRBJ1-1
CASSVGTFYGYTF TGTGCCAGCAGCGTAGGGACATTCTATGGCTACACCTTC TRBV6-5 . . TRBJ1-2
CASAPGLSSYNEQFF TGTGCCAGCGCCCCCGGGCTAAGCTCCTACAATGAGCAGTTCTTC TRBV11-2 . . TRBJ2-1
CASSIHPSYEQYF TGTGCCAGCAGTATACACCCATCCTACGAGCAGTACTTC TRBV27 . . TRBJ2-7
CASSRFFHSQETQYF TGCGCCAGCAGCCGATTCTTCCACAGTCAAGAGACCCAGTACTTC TRBV4-1 . . TRBJ2-5
CASTYRGSYNEQFF TGTGCCAGCACGTACAGGGGCTCCTACAATGAGCAGTTCTTC TRBV7-2 . TRBD1 TRBJ2-1
CASSPGQGTYEQYF TGTGCCAGCTCCCCGGGGCAGGGGACCTACGAGCAGTACTTC TRBV18 . . TRBJ2-7
CASSVGFSPLHF TGTGCCAGCAGCGTAGGTTTTTCACCCCTCCACTTT TRBV9 once . TRBJ1-6
CASGLTGSSGNTIYF TGTGCCAGCGGCCTTACAGGCTCCTCTGGAAACACCATATATTTT TRBV25-1 . . TRBJ1-3
CPGGARGYTF TGTCCCGGAGGGGCGAGGGGCTACACCTTC TRBV6-5 . . TRBJ1-2
CASSRIGTGYSDTEAFF TGTGCCAGTAGCAGGATAGGGACAGGGTATTCCGACACTGAAGCTTTCTTT TRBV19 . TRBD1 TRBJ1-1
CASSSWATGEPQHF TGTGCCAGCAGTTCCTGGGCGACCGGTGAACCCCAGCATTTT TRBV27 . . TRBJ1-5
CASSAEQNSPLHF TGTGCCAGCAGCGCCGAACAGAATTCACCCCTCCACTTT TRBV2 . . TRBJ1-6
CASSDRDTETQYF TGTGCCAGCAGTGACCGGGACACAGAGACCCAGTACTTC TRBV6-1 . . TRBJ2-5
CASRGGSKNIQYF TGTGCCAGTCGTGGGGGCTCCAAAAACATTCAGTACTTC TRBV19 once . TRBJ2-4
CASSLEWRQSEKLFF TGCGCCAGCAGCTTGGAATGGAGGCAGTCTGAAAAACTGTTTTTT TRBV5-1 . . TRBJ1-4
CSASFSSTDTQYF TGCAGTGCTAGTTTTTCTAGCACAGATACGCAGTATTTT TRBV20-1 . . TRBJ2-3
CASSQELISYEQYF TGTGCCAGCAGCCAAGAACTGATCTCCTACGAGCAGTACTTC TRBV4-2 . . TRBJ2-7
CASSLGTLPGQPQHF TGTGCCAGCAGCCTTGGGACTCTCCCAGGTCAGCCCCAGCATTTT TRBV7-9 . . TRBJ1-5
CASSPEVQEQFF TGTGCCAGCAGCCCCGAAGTGCAGGAGCAGTTCTTC TRBV7-9 . . TRBJ2-1
CASSLAGDSDNEKLFF TGTGCCAGCAGCTTAGCCGGGGACAGCGATAATGAAAAACTGTTTTTT TRBV7-9 . TRBD1 TRBJ1-4
CASREGTGELFF TGTGCCAGCAGAGAAGGAACCGGGGAGCTGTTTTTT TRBV28 . . TRBJ2-2
CAWNRHTEAFF TGTGCCTGGAACAGGCACACTGAAGCTTTCTTT TRBV30 . . TRBJ1-1
CASSPMGGAVNYGYTF TGTGCCAGCAGCCCGATGGGGGGGGCAGTGAACTATGGCTACACCTTC TRBV28 . . TRBJ1-2
CASSYSSGRDTQYF TGTGCCAGCAGTTACTCTAGCGGGAGGGATACGCAGTATTTT TRBV6-5 . TRBD2 TRBJ2-3